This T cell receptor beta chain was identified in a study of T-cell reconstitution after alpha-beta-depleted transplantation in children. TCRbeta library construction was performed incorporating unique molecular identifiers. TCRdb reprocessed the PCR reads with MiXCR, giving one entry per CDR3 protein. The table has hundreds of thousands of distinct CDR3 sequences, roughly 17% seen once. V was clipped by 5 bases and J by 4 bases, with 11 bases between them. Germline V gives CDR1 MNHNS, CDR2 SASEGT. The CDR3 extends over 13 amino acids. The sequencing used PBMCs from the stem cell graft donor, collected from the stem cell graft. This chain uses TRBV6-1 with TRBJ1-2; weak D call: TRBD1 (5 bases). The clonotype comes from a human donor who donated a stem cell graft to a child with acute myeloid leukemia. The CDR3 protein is CASSPGLSYGYTF. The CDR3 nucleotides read TGTGCCAGCAGTCCGGGACTCAGCTATGGCTACACCTTC.